This entry is about one T cell receptor (beta chain). Its antigen is not identified. The same CDR3 also results from other DNA sequences found in this sample. Per germline, CDR1 SGHNT and CDR2 YENEEA. The CDR3 covers 14 residues. Trimming pared 4 bases from V and 4 bases from J, leaving 10 bases between. The data were obtained in a study of cytomegalovirus exposure and HLA in healthy donors. Study overall: Roughly 89 million unique TCR sequences came from HLA-typed donors in an early release.

Broader study findings: TRBV6-2, TRBV6-3 and some other V segments were unresolvable in 87-base-pair reads. In a later analysis, HLA-associated beta chains showed higher expansion and lower generation probabilities than comparable chains.

The study ran its PCR with 60 Vbeta and 13 Jbeta primers. Assay: immunoSEQ multiplex PCR; the TCRdb copy retains only in-frame clones and omits some. The table lists 130,000 or so clones. The rearrangement uses TRBV11-3 and TRBJ2-2; no firm D call. The receptor comes from a woman younger than 35 in good health and CMV-seronegative. The sequencing sample was made of PBMCs. The DNA for the CDR3 is TGTGCCAGCAGCTACGCCCCGAGCACCGGGGAGCTGTTTTTT. Translated, it gives CASSYAPSTGELFF.